The text below deals with one T cell receptor beta chain. The target of this receptor is not known. One base away there is no much larger clone; base qualities are not given. Via the germline V gene (reference sequence), CDR1 is SEHNR and CDR2 FQNEAQ. Cut back by 2 bases and 4 bases, the V and J ends lie 17 bases apart. The CDR3 numbers 16 residues from cysteine through phenylalanine. Only CDR3 DNA is held: 48 bases, read in frame from base 1. Read against the paper, the sample's treatment or condition label means: live attenuated yellow fever vaccine strain. At each blood-draw timepoint, two biological replicates of bulk PBMCs were collected. PBMCs were isolated from peripheral blood using a standard Ficoll-Paque protocol. TriZol was used to extract RNA from bulk PBMCs, from CD4 and CD8 fractions, and from dextramer-positive and dextramer-negative fractions. This sample stems from a study of T cells after yellow fever vaccination (dated by TCRdb to 2018 to 2020). In the study overall: Libraries from fractions with low cell numbers were prepared with the SMART-Seq v4 Ultra Low Input RNA kit. To track T-cell clones before and after primary and booster YFV17D yellow fever vaccination, bulk TCR alpha and beta repertoires were sequenced longitudinally. Two healthy male donors, one aged 18 to 30 and one aged 30 to 40 years, were included in the cohort. Bulk PBMC replicates and cell subsets were isolated from blood drawn at multiple timepoints before and after both primary and secondary immunization.

TCR cDNA was synthesized by 5'RACE template switching, which introduced a universal primer site and unique molecular identifiers. Priming of cDNA synthesis was performed from both the TCR alpha and TCR beta constant segments. Libraries were amplified in two PCR steps, with sample barcodes and sequencing adapters added in the second step. Sequencing of the libraries was done on either Illumina HiSeq 2500 (2x100 bp) or NovaSeq (2x150 bp). The study's processing was this. Reads were demultiplexed and collapsed into UMI consensus sequences with MIGEC, and V(D)J alignment was performed with MiXCR. Using edgeR on replicate PBMC samples, clonotypes were called vaccine-responding if FDR was below 0.01 and the log2 fold change was above 5 up to day 15. Bulk clonotypes were assigned CD4 or CD8 identity according to which sequenced CD4 or CD8 repertoire held them at higher abundance. TCRdb passed the public sequencing reads through fastp at Q25 and MiXCR, retaining productive beta sequences. CDR3 protein duplicates are merged, each entry listing the most common genes and DNA. The V and J calls, along with clone size, are taken from TCRdb and not from the paper's own processing. The sample contains about 350,000 distinct CDR3 sequences, roughly 8.3% of them found a single time. Jointly, the top ten make up 17% of the sample.

Summary of the overall study and its limitations: Computational filtering was needed because FACS-sorted repertoires could contain abundant contaminating clonotypes from the bulk population. The secondary T-cell response was found to be weaker but faster than the primary response, with a peak reached on day 5 rather than on day 15. After the booster, most of the clones that had expanded following primary vaccination were detected again (just under 97% of CD4 and 88% of CD8), which suggests that memory was broadly maintained. A small fraction of clonotypes showed up in both the CD4 and CD8 compartments, probably as a result of convergent recombination. Only a couple of donors were included in the study, so the extent to which the findings can be generalized is limited.

The source of this sequence is a man younger than 35 who received the YFV17D yellow fever vaccine. Sequencing was performed on PBMCs, taken about 41 days after the first yellow fever vaccination. Recombination joined TRBV7-9 with TRBJ1-2; the D gene is perhaps TRBD1, on 5 matching bases. In nucleotide form, the sequence is TGTGCCAGCAGCTTACCCCCGACAGCTAATCTCTATGGCTACACCTTC. The encoded protein is CASSLPPTANLYGYTF.